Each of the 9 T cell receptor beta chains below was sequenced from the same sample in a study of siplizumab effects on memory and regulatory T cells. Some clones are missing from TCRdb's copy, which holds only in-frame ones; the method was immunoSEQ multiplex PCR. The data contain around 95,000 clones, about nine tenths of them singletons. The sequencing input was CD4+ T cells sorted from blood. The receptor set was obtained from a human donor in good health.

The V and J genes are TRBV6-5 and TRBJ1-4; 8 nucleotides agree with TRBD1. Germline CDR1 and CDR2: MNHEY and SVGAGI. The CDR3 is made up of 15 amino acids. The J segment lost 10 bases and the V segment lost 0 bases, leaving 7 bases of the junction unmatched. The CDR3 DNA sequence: TGTGCCAGCAGTTACTCCGTGGACAGGGTGGTAAAACTGTTTTTT. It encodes CASSYSVDRVVKLFF.

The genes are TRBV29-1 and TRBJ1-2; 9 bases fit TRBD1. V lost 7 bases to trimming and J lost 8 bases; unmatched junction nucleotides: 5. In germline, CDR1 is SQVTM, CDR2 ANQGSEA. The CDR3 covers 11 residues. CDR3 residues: CSADRGWGYTF. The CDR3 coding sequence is TGCAGCGCGGACAGGGGTTGGGGCTACACCTTC.

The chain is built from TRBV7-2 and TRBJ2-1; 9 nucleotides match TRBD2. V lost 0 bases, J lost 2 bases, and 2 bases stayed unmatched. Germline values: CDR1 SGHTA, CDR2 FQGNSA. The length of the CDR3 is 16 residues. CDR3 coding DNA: TGTGCCAGCAGCTTAGCAAGCGGGGGGCCCTACAATGAGCAGTTCTTC. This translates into CASSLASGGPYNEQFF. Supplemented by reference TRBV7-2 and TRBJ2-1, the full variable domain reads GAGVSQSPSNKVTEKGKDVELRCDPISGHTALYWYRQSLGQGLEFLIYFQGNSAPDKSGLPSDRFSAERTGGSVSTLTIQRTQQEDSAVYLCASSLASGGPYNEQFFGPGTRLTVL.

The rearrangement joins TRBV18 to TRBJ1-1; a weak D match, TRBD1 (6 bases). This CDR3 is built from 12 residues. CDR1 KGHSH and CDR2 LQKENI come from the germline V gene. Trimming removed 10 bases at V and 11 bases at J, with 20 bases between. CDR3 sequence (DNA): TGTGCCACCTCCGGGACAACATTCAGGGCTTTCTTT. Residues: CATSGTTFRAFF. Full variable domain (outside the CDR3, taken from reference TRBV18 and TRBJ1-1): NAGVMQNPRHLVRRRGQEARLRCSPMKGHSHVYWYRQLPEEGLKFMVYLQKENIIDESGMPKERFSAEFPKEGPSILRIQQVVRGDSAAYFCATSGTTFRAFFGQGTRLTVV.

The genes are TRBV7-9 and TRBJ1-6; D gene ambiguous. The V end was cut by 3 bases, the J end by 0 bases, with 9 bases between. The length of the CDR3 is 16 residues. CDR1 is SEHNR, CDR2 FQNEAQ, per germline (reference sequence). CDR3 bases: TGTGCCAGCAGCTTGGAACGGAGCTCCTATAATTCACCCCTCCACTTT. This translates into CASSLERSSYNSPLHF.

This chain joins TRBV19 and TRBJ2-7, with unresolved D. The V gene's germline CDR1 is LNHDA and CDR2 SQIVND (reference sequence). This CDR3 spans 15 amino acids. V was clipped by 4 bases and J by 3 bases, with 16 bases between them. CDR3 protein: CASSSVRLGVYEQYF. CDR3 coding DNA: TGTGCCAGTAGTAGCGTCCGGTTGGGTGTCTACGAGCAGTACTTC.

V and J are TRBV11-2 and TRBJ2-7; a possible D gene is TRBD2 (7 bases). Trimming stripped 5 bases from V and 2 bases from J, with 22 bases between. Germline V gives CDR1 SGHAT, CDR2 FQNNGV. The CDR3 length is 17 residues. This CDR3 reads CASSPQGGLLNTYEQYF. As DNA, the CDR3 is TGTGCCAGCAGCCCACAAGGGGGACTACTGAATACCTACGAGCAGTACTTC. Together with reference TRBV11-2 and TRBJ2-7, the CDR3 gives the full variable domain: EAGVAQSPRYKIIEKRQSVAFWCNPISGHATLYWYQQILGQGPKLLIQFQNNGVVDDSQLPKDRFSAERLKGVDSTLKIQPAKLEDSAVYLCASSPQGGLLNTYEQYFGPGTRLTVT.

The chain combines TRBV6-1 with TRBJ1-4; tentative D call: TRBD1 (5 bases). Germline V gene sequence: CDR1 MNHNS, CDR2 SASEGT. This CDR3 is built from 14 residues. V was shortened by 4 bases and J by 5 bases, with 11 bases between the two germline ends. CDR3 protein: CASSGFRDNEKLFF. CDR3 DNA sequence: TGTGCCAGCAGTGGATTCCGGGACAATGAAAAACTGTTTTTT.

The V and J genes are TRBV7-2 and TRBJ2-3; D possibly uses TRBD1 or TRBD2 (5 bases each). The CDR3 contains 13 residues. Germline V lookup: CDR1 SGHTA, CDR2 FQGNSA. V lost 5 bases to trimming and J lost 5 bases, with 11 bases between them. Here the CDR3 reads CASSIRGGDTQYF. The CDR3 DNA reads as TGTGCCAGCAGCATCCGGGGCGGAGATACGCAGTATTTT.